The 19 T cell receptor beta chains listed next were all sequenced from one sample in a study of neurological immune-mediated disorders. A single record per CDR3 protein comes from TCRdb applying MiXCR to the 5' RACE reads. The sample contains tens of thousands of distinct CDR3 sequences, about 9.4% of which appear only once. Input material: PBMCs. Receptors were obtained from a man aged 35-49 years in good health.

This clonotype has a count of ten or more. This chain links TRBV5-1 with TRBJ2-7, with D perhaps matching TRBD1 (6 bases). Germline CDR1 and CDR2: SGHRS and YFSETQ. V was shortened by 0 bases and J by 6 bases, with 13 bases between the two germline ends. This CDR3 has 14 residues. The CDR3 region has the DNA TGCGCCAGCAGCTTGGACAGGGACCTAAGCGAGCAGTACTTC. It is translated as CASSLDRDLSEQYF.

This clonotype occurred many times. The chain uses TRBV12-3 or TRBV12-4 and TRBJ1-6; D gene ambiguous. Between the trimmed V and J ends, which lost 3 bases and 4 bases, there was a span of 7 bases. The CDR3 spans 14 residues. CDR3 protein: CASSFEVYNSPLHF. The CDR3 DNA reads TGTGCCAGCAGTTTCGAAGTTTATAATTCACCCCTCCACTTT.

This clonotype came up many times. The chain recombines TRBV29-1 with TRBJ1-1; D unclear. CDR1 is SQVTM and CDR2 is ANQGSEA in the germline V gene. This CDR3 is 13 amino acids long. V was pared by 3 bases and J by 1 base, with 9 bases between. CDR3: CSVDWPRNTEAFF. CDR3 in DNA: TGCAGCGTTGATTGGCCCAGGAACACTGAAGCTTTCTTT.

This clonotype was detected many times. The chain combines TRBV29-1 with TRBJ2-3, with D maybe TRBD2 (6 bases). The CDR3 extends over 13 amino acids. Germline CDR1 is SQVTM and CDR2 is ANQGSEA. Trimming stripped 4 bases from V and 4 bases from J, with 12 bases between. The CDR3 sequence: CSVGHGGPDTQYF. The CDR3 DNA reads as TGCAGCGTTGGCCACGGAGGGCCAGATACGCAGTATTTT.

This clonotype was found many times. The chain employs TRBV2 and TRBJ2-3, with 8 bases matching TRBD2. The CDR3 length is 17 residues. V lost 5 bases, J lost 0 bases, and 10 bases stayed unmatched. Germline CDR1 and CDR2: SNHLY and FYNNEI. The CDR3 DNA reads TGTGCCAGCAGTTACTCTGTAGCGGGGCCTAGCACAGATACGCAGTATTTT. Translation gives CASSYSVAGPSTDTQYF.

This clonotype was seen at least ten times. The V gene is TRBV20-1, the J gene TRBJ1-2; 8 positions match TRBD1. The length of the CDR3 is 14 residues. The germline V gene has CDR1 DFQATT and CDR2 SNEGSKA (reference sequence). Trimming removed 2 bases from V and 5 bases from J; junction bases left unmatched: 7. In nucleotides, the CDR3 is TGCAGTGCTAGACCTACCGGGACAGGTTATGGCTACACCTTC. This encodes CSARPTGTGYGYTF.

In its sample, this clonotype was seen many times. The rearrangement uses TRBV6-6 and TRBJ2-2; 9 positions agree with TRBD1. CDR3 size: 15 residues. V lost 6 bases and J lost 6; bases outside the gene matches: 8. Germline V gene data show CDR1 as MNHNY and CDR2 as SVGAGI (reference sequence). CDR3 protein: CASSDRQGGAGELFF. Written as DNA, the CDR3 is TGTGCCAGCAGCGATAGACAGGGGGGCGCCGGGGAGCTGTTTTTT.

This clonotype was picked up many times. This chain joins TRBV12-3 or TRBV12-4 and TRBJ2-2; D is unresolved. The CDR3 runs to 12 residues. V lost 8 bases and J lost 5, with 9 bases in between. This chain's CDR3 is CASSKGTGELFF. The DNA for the CDR3 is TGTGCCAGCTCTAAAGGGACCGGGGAGCTGTTTTTT.

In this sample, this clonotype turned up many times. V usage is TRBV28 and J usage is TRBJ2-2; possibly TRBD1 for D (5 bases). The CDR3 has 15 amino acids. Per germline, CDR1 MDHEN and CDR2 SYDVKM. V lost 7 bases and J 3 bases, leaving 15 bases between the germline ends. CDR3 loop: CASNGANRDTGELFF. CDR3 nucleotide sequence: TGTGCCAGCAATGGGGCAAATCGGGACACCGGGGAGCTGTTTTTT.

This clonotype appeared many times. The chain combines TRBV3-1 with TRBJ2-7, with D uncertain. Germline CDR1 reads LGHDT; CDR2 reads YNNKEL (reference sequence). V lost 1 base and J 2 bases, leaving 12 bases between the germline ends. CDR3 length: 15 amino acids. The CDR3 nucleotides read TGTGCCAGCAGCCAAGGTAGGTCGACCGCCTACGAGCAGTACTTC. It is translated as CASSQGRSTAYEQYF.

With regard to this clonotype: This may come from a read error, since a much larger clone is one base off. This sequence joins TRBV5-1 and TRBJ2-2; tentative D call: TRBD2 (5 bases). The CDR3 loop spans 13 amino acids. The germline CDR1 and CDR2 sequences are SGHRS and YFSETQ. CDR3 nucleotide sequence: TGCGCCAGCAGCTTGATGGGGTCCGGGGATCTGTTTTTT. Translation gives CASSLMGSGDLFF.

Concerning this clonotype: The junction departs from the called germline gene at one end, perhaps through a read error. The rearrangement links TRBV12-3 or TRBV12-4 to TRBJ1-1; D not resolved. The CDR3 is 12 amino acids. The CDR3 sequence is CASLVGGNEGFF. The DNA for the CDR3 is TGTGCCAGCCTAGTCGGTGGCAATGAAGGTTTCTTT.

There are many counts of this clonotype. V and J are TRBV18 and TRBJ1-2; D is possibly TRBD1 (5 bases). From germline, CDR1 is KGHSH and CDR2 LQKENI. The CDR3 contains 15 residues. The ends were cut back, 2 bases at V and 2 bases at J, with 12 bases in the middle. The CDR3 coding sequence is TGTGCCAGCTCACCAGGAGTAGGGGCGAACTATGGCTACACCTTC. Its translation: CASSPGVGANYGYTF.

The genes are TRBV20-1 and TRBJ2-3; 9 bases line up with TRBD2. Trimming removed 3 bases from V and 0 bases from J; junction bases left unmatched: 7. The CDR3 runs 16 residues. CDR1 and CDR2 from the germline V gene are DFQATT and SNEGSKA (reference sequence). The CDR3 region is CSARAGTSLSTDTQYF. CDR3 coding DNA: TGCAGTGCTAGGGCCGGGACTAGCCTTAGCACAGATACGCAGTATTTT.

The sample holds a few counts of this clonotype. The chain recombines TRBV2 with TRBJ2-7, with 7 bases identical to TRBD1. V shed 6 bases, J shed 4 bases, and the junction held 6 bases outside the gene matches. Germline lookup yields CDR1 SNHLY and CDR2 FYNNEI. The CDR3 covers 13 residues. Written as DNA, the CDR3 is TGTGCCAGCAGCCCGACAGGGAAGTACGAGCAGTACTTC. Its protein is CASSPTGKYEQYF.

J is TRBJ2-2 and V is TRBV6-5; no clear D gene. CDR1 and CDR2 (germline): MNHEY, SVGAGI. Deletions cut 4 bases from V and 2 bases from J, with 14 bases between. The CDR3 contains 16 residues. The CDR3 reads CASSLYPGTNTGELFF. DNA of the CDR3: TGTGCCAGCAGTTTATATCCGGGTACTAACACCGGGGAGCTGTTTTTT.

This clonotype was seen at least ten times. The chain is built from TRBV5-1 and TRBJ2-1; TRBD2 aligns across 14 bases. Germline CDR1 is SGHRS and CDR2 is YFSETQ. With V trimmed by 4 bases and J by 0 bases, 9 bases remained unmatched. The CDR3 is 19 amino acids. CDR3: CASSPGTSGGPASYNEQFF. Here the CDR3 DNA reads TGCGCCAGCAGCCCGGGGACTAGCGGGGGCCCGGCCTCCTACAATGAGCAGTTCTTC.

This clonotype was seen at least ten times. This sequence joins TRBV5-1 and TRBJ1-6; D is possibly TRBD1 (5 bases). From germline, CDR1 is SGHRS and CDR2 YFSETQ. The CDR3 totals 14 residues. Trimming shortened V by 5 bases and J by 3 bases, and 9 bases separated the two germline ends. The CDR3 loop is CASSQGNYNSPLHF. The CDR3 DNA sequence: TGCGCCAGCAGTCAGGGAAACTATAATTCACCCCTCCACTTT.

This clonotype has a count of ten or more. The CDR3 protein is CSVEAPTSAGELFF. The DNA for the CDR3 is TGCAGCGTTGAGGCTCCTACTAGCGCCGGGGAGCTGTTTTTT. The chain is built from TRBV29-1 and TRBJ2-2; TRBD2 agrees at 7 bases. Trimming at V came to 3 bases and at J to 6 bases, leaving 7 bases not matched to a gene. Germline lookup yields CDR1 SQVTM and CDR2 ANQGSEA. The CDR3 is 14 amino acids.